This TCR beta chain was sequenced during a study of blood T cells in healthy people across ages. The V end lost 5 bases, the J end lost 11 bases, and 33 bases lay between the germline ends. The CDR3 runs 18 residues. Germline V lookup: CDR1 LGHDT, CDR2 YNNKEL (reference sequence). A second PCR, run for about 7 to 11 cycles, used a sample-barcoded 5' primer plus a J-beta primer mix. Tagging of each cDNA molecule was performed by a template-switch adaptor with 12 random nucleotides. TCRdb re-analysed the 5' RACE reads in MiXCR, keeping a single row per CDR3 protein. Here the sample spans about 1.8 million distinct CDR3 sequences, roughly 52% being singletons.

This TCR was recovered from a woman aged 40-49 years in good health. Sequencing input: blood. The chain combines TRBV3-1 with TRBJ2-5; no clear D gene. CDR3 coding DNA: TGTGCCAGCAGCTCTAACCTGCAGCTAGTGGTGCTACCCAATGAGCAGTACTTC. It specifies CASSSNLQLVVLPNEQYF.